These 2 T cell receptor beta chains were sequenced from one sample in a study of control samples from healthy donors and cancer patients. Clones were sequenced by immunoSEQ multiplex PCR, and TCRdb holds only the in-frame ones, with some missing. This table has 95,000 to 150,000 clones, around nine tenths appearing once. The source material was blood. Every receptor here comes from a man aged 30-40 years in good health.

This chain connects TRBV4-1 to TRBJ2-3, with D possibly matching TRBD2 (6 bases). Trimming pared 0 bases from V and 1 base from J, leaving 8 bases between. Per germline, CDR1 MGHRA and CDR2 YSYEKL. The CDR3 consists of 15 residues. The CDR3 here is CASSQEERGTDTQYF. CDR3 DNA sequence: TGCGCCAGCAGCCAAGAGGAGCGGGGCACAGATACGCAGTATTTT.

The gene calls are TRBV10-2 and TRBJ1-1; D gene unclear. There are 14 residues in the CDR3. V lost 2 bases and J 0 bases, leaving 7 bases between the germline ends. Germline CDR1 WSHSY, CDR2 SAAADI. CDR3 coding DNA: TGCGCCAGCAGTGAGGGTTTTTTGAACACTGAAGCTTTCTTT. Residues: CASSEGFLNTEAFF.